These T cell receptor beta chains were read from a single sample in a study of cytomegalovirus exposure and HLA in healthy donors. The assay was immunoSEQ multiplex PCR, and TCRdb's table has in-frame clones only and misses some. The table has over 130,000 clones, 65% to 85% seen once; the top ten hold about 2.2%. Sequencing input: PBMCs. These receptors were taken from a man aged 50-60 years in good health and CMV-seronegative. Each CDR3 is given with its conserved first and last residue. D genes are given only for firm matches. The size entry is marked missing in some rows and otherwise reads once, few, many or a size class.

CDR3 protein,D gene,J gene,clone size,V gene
CASSLVPGTRIDNEQFF,TRBD2,TRBJ2-1,few,TRBV7-6
CASSQWGGSEQYF,TRBD2,TRBJ2-7,few,TRBV7-9
CASSKNPTGIYGYTF,TRBD1,TRBJ1-2,NA,TRBV27
CASSGEPRRANVLTF,NA,TRBJ2-6,NA,TRBV6-4
CASSYAGGAFTYEQYF,NA,TRBJ2-7,NA,TRBV6-6
CASSNPEGVWEQYF,NA,TRBJ2-7,once,TRBV5-4
CASSISPSGTNEKLFF,NA,TRBJ1-4,NA,TRBV27
CASSDSVDTEAFF,NA,TRBJ1-1,few,TRBV6-5
CAVQDWYQETQYF,NA,TRBJ2-5,NA,TRBV6-1
CASSLGGSDEKLFF,NA,TRBJ1-4,NA,TRBV7-8
CASSLQGTYNEQFF,TRBD1,TRBJ2-1,NA,TRBV5-4
CSVERGTSYGYTF,NA,TRBJ1-2,few,TRBV29-1
CASSLSGTGGNEKLFF,TRBD1,TRBJ1-4,NA,TRBV28
CASSSRDRGLGGEQYF,TRBD1,TRBJ2-7,NA,TRBV28
CASSVRENTGELFF,NA,TRBJ2-2,NA,TRBV5-1
CASSLEQENTEAFF,NA,TRBJ1-1,once,TRBV5-1
CASSQGSGHSSYEQYF,NA,TRBJ2-7,NA,TRBV4-1
CASSIAGQDQETQYF,TRBD2,TRBJ2-5,NA,TRBV5-1
CASSFEQGVTYNEQFF,TRBD1,TRBJ2-1,NA,TRBV11-3
CASSGPGLVWNEQFF,TRBD2,TRBJ2-1,NA,TRBV25-1
CASSFGLAGREQFF,TRBD2,TRBJ2-1,once,TRBV5-1
CATSRDPSGSTGELFF,TRBD2,TRBJ2-2,NA,TRBV15
CASSLGWETGYEQYF,NA,TRBJ2-7,NA,TRBV27
CASSLSRPSNTGELFF,NA,TRBJ2-2,NA,TRBV27
CASSLAAGLTGEQFF,TRBD2,TRBJ2-1,NA,TRBV7-8
CASGAGRRGEKLFF,NA,TRBJ1-4,NA,TRBV12-5
CASSSGLAGSDEQFF,TRBD2,TRBJ2-1,NA,TRBV11-3
CASSPPPAGGMYGYTF,TRBD1,TRBJ1-2,NA,TRBV28
CSVSPGSGNYGYTF,NA,TRBJ1-2,NA,TRBV29-1
CAWGGQGSFGPQHF,NA,TRBJ1-5,NA,TRBV30
CAISEGGLSYEQYF,NA,TRBJ2-7,NA,TRBV10-3
CASRSGSATNEKLFF,NA,TRBJ1-4,few,TRBV5-5
CAISETGDYGYTF,TRBD1,TRBJ1-2,once,TRBV10-3
CASSSNRGYGYTF,TRBD1,TRBJ1-2,NA,TRBV18
CSVQGGGYGYTF,NA,TRBJ1-2,few,TRBV29-1
CASSLGTGIAGFRYNEQFF,NA,TRBJ2-1,NA,TRBV27